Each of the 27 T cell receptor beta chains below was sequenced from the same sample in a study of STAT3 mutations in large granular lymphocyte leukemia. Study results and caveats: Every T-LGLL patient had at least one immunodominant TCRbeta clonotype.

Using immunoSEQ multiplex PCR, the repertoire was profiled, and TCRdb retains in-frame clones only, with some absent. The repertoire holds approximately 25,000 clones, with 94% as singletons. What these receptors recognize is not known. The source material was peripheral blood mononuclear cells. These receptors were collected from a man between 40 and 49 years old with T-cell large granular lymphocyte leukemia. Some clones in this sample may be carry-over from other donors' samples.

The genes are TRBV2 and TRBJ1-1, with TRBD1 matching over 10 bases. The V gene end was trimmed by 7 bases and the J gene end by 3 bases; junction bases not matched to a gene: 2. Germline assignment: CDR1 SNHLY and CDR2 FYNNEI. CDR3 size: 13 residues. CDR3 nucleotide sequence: TGTGCCAGCACGGGACAGGGGTACACTGAAGCTTTCTTT. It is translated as CASTGQGYTEAFF.

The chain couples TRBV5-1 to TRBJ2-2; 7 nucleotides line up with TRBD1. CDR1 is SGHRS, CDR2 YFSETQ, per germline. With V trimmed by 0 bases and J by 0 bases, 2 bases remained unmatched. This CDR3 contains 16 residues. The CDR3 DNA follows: TGCGCCAGCAGCTTGGCGCAGGGGGCGAACACCGGGGAGCTGTTTTTT. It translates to CASSLAQGANTGELFF.

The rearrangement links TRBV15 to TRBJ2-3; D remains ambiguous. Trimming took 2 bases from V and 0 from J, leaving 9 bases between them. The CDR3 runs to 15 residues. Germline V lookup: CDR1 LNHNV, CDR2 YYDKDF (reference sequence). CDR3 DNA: TGTGCCACCAGCAGACCCACAACTAGCACAGATACGCAGTATTTT. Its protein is CATSRPTTSTDTQYF. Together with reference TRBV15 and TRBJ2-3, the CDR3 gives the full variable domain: DAMVIQNPRYQVTQFGKPVTLSCSQTLNHNVMYWYQQKSSQAPKLLFHYYDKDFNNEADTPDNFQSRRPNTSFCFLDIRSPGLGDTAMYLCATSRPTTSTDTQYFGPGTRLTVL.

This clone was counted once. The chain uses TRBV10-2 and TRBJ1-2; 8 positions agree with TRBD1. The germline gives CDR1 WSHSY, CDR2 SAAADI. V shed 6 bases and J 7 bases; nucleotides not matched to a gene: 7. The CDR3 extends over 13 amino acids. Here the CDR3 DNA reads TGCGCCAGCAGGGGGCAGGGGGCAGGTGGCTACACCTTC. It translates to CASRGQGAGGYTF.

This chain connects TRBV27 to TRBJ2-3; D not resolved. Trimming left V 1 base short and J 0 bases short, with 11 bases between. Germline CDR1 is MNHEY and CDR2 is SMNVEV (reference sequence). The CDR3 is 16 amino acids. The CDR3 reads CASSLFSATSTDTQYF. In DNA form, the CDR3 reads TGTGCCAGCAGTTTATTTTCAGCCACTAGCACAGATACGCAGTATTTT.

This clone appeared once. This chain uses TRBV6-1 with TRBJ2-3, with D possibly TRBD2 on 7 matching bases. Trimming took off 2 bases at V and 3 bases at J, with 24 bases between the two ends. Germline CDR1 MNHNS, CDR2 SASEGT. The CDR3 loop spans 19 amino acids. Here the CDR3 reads CASSEREGGGAGRTDTQYF. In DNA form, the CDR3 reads TGTGCCAGCAGTGAAAGGGAGGGGGGAGGGGCAGGGCGTACAGATACGCAGTATTTT.

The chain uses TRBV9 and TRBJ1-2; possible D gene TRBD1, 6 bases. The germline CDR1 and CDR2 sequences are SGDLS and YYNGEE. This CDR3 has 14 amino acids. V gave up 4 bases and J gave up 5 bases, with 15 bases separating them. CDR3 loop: CASSPSRGEYGYTF. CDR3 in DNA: TGTGCCAGCAGCCCCTCTAGGGGGGAATATGGCTACACCTTC.

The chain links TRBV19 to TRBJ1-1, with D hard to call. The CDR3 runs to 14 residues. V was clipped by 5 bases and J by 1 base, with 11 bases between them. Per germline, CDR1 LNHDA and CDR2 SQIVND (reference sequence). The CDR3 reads CASSPLETNTEAFF. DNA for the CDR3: TGTGCCAGTAGTCCCCTTGAGACGAACACTGAAGCTTTCTTT.

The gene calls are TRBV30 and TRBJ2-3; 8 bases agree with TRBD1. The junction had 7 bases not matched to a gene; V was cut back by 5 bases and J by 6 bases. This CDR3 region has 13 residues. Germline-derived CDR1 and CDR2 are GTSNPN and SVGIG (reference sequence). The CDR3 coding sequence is TGTGCCTGGGATACAGGGGGACGGGATACGCAGTATTTT. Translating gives CAWDTGGRDTQYF.

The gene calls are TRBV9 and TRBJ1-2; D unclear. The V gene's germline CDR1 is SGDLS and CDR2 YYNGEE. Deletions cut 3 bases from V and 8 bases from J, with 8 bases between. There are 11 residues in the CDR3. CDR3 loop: CASSEGGGYTF. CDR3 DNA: TGTGCCAGCAGCGAAGGAGGGGGCTACACCTTC.

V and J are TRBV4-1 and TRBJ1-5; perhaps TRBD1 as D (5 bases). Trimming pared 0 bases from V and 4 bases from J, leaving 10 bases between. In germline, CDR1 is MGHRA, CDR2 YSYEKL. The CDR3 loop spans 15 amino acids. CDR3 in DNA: TGCGCCAGCAGCCAAGAAGACAGTTCAAATCAGCCCCAGCATTTT. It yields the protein CASSQEDSSNQPQHF.

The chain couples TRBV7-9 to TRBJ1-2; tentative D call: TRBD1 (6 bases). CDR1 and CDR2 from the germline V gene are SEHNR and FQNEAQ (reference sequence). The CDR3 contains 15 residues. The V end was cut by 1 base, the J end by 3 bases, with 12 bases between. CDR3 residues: CASSLVGGTHYGYTF. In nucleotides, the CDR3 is TGTGCCAGCAGCTTAGTGGGGGGCACCCACTATGGCTACACCTTC.

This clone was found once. The CDR3: CAWAPGQSRTDTQYF. The CDR3, as DNA: TGTGCCTGGGCACCGGGACAGTCTCGTACAGATACGCAGTATTTT. The rearrangement uses TRBV30 and TRBJ2-3; TRBD1 aligns across 7 bases. This CDR3 spans 15 amino acids. Germline-derived CDR1 and CDR2 are GTSNPN and SVGIG (reference sequence). J lost 3 bases, V lost 5 bases, and 11 bases had no gene match.

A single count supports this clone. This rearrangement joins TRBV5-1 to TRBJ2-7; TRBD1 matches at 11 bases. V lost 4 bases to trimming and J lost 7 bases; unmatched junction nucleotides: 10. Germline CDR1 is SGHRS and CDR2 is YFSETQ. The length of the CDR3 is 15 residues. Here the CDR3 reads CASSPFGQGAWEQYF. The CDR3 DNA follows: TGCGCCAGCAGCCCTTTTGGACAGGGGGCATGGGAGCAGTACTTC.

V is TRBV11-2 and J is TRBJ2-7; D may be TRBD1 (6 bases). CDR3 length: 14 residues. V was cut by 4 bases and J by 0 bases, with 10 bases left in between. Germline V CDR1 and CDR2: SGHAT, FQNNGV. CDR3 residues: CASSSVGGSYEQYF. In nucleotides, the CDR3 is TGTGCCAGCAGCTCCGTAGGGGGCTCCTACGAGCAGTACTTC.

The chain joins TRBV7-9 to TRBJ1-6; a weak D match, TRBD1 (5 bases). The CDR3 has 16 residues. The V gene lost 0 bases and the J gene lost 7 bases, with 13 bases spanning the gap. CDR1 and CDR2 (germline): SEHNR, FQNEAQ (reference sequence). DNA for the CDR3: TGTGCCAGCAGCTTAGCCACAGGTTTGGGAAATTCACCCCTCCACTTT. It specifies CASSLATGLGNSPLHF.

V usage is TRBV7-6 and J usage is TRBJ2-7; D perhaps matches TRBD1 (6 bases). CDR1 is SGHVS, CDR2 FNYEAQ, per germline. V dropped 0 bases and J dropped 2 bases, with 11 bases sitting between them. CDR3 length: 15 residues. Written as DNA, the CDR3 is TGTGCCAGCAGCTTAGCGCAGGGGACCACCTACGAGCAGTACTTC. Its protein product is CASSLAQGTTYEQYF.

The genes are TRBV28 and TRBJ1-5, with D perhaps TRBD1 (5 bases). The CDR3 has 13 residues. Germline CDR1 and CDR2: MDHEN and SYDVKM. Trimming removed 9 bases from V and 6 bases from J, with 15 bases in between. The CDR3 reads CASGGGNAQPQHF. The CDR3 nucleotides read TGTGCCAGTGGGGGAGGGAACGCTCAGCCCCAGCATTTT. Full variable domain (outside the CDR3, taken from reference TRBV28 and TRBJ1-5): DVKVTQSSRYLVKRTGEKVFLECVQDMDHENMFWYRQDPGLGLRLIYFSYDVKMKEKGDIPEGYSVSREKKERFSLILESASTNQTSMYLCASGGGNAQPQHFGDGTRLSIL.

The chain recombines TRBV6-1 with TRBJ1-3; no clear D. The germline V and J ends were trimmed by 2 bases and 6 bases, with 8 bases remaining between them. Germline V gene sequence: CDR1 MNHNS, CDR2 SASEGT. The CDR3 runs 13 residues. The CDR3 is CASSEFQENTIYF. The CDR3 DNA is TGTGCCAGCAGTGAATTCCAGGAAAACACCATATATTTT.

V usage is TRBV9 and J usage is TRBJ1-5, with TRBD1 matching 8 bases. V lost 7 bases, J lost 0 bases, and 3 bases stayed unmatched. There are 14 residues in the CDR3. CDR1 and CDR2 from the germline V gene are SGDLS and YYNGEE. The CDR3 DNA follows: TGTGCCAGCGGGACAGGTTTTAGCAATCAGCCCCAGCATTTT. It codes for CASGTGFSNQPQHF.

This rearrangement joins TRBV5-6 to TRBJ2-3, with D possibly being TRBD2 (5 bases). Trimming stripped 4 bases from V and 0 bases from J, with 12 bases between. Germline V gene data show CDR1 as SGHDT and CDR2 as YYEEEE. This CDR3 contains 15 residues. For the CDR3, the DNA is TGTGCCAGCAGCACTGGACGGAGGAGCACAGATACGCAGTATTTT. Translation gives CASSTGRRSTDTQYF. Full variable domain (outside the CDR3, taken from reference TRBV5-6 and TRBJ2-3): DAGVTQSPTHLIKTRGQQVTLRCSPKSGHDTVSWYQQALGQGPQFIFQYYEEEERQRGNFPDRFSGHQFPNYSSELNVNALLLGDSALYLCASSTGRRSTDTQYFGPGTRLTVL.

The DNA for the CDR3 is TGCGCCAGCAGTCAAATGACAGGGTATGAAGACACCATATATTTT. This gives the protein CASSQMTGYEDTIYF. The genes are TRBV5-1 and TRBJ1-3, with 7 bases that match TRBD1. Losses at the gene ends were 5 bases for V and 8 bases for J; bases not matched to a gene: 13. Germline CDR1 reads SGHRS; CDR2 reads YFSETQ. The CDR3 is made up of 15 amino acids.

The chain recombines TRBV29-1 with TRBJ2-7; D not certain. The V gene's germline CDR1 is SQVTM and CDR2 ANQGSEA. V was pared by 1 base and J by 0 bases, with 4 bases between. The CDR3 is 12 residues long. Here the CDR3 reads CSVEGSSYEQYF. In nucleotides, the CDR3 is TGCAGCGTTGAAGGGAGCTCCTACGAGCAGTACTTC.

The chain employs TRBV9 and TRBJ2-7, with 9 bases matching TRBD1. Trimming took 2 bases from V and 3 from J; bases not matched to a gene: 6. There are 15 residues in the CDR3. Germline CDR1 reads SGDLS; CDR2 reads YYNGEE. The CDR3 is CASSVERDRDYEQYF. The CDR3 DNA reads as TGTGCCAGCAGCGTCGAACGGGACAGGGACTACGAGCAGTACTTC. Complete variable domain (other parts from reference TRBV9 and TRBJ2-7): DSGVTQTPKHLITATGQRVTLRCSPRSGDLSVYWYQQSLDQGLQFLIQYYNGEERAKGNILERFSAQQFPDLHSELNLSSLELGDSALYFCASSVERDRDYEQYFGPGTRLTVT.

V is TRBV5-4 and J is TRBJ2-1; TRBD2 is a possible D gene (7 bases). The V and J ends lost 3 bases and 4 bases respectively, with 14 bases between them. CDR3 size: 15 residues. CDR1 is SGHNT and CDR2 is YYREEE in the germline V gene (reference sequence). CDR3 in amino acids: CASSWGGAKYNEQFF. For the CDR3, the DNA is TGTGCCAGCAGCTGGGGGGGGGCGAAATACAATGAGCAGTTCTTC.

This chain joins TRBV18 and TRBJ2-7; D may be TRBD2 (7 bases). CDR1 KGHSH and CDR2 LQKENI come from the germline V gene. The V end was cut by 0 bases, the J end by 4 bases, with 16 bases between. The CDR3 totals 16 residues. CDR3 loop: CASSPPWGGGPYEQYF. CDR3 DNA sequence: TGTGCCAGCTCACCACCCTGGGGAGGGGGTCCGTACGAGCAGTACTTC.

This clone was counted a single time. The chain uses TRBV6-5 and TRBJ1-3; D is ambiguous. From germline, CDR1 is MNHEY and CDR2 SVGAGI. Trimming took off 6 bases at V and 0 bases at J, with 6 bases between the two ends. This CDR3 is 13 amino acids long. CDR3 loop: CASRDFSGNTIYF. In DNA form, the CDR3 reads TGTGCCAGCAGGGACTTCTCTGGAAACACCATATATTTT.